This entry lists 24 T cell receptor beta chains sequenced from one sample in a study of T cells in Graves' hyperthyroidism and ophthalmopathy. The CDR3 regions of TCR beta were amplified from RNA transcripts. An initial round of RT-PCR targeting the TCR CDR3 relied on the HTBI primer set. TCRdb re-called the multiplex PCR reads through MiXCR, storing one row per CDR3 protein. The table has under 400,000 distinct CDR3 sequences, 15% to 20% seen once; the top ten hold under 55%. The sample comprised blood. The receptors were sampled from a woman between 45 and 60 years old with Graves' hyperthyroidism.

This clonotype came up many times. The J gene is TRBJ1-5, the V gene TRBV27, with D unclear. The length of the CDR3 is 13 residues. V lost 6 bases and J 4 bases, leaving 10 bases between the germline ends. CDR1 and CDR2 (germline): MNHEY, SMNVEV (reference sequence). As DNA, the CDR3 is TGTGCCAGCAGCATCCTAGGGAATCAGCCCCAGCATTTT. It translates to CASSILGNQPQHF.

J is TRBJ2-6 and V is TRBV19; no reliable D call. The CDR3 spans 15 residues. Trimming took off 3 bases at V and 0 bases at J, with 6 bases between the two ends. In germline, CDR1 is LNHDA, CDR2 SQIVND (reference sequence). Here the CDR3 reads CASSIGGSGANVLTF. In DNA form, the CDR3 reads TGTGCCAGTAGTATTGGTGGCTCTGGGGCCAACGTCCTGACTTTC.

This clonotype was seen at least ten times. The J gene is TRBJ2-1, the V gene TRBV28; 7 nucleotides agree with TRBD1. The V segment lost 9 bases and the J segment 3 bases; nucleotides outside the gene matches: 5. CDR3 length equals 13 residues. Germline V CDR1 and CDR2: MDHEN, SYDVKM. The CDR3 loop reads CASLRQGYNEQFF. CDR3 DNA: TGTGCCAGTTTACGACAGGGCTACAATGAGCAGTTCTTC.

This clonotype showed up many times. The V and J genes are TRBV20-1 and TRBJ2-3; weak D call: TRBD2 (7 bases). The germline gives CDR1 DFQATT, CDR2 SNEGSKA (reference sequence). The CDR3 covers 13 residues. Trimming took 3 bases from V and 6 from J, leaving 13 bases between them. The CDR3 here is CSASGGPGDTQYF. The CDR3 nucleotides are TGCAGTGCTAGCGGGGGGCCCGGGGATACGCAGTATTTT.

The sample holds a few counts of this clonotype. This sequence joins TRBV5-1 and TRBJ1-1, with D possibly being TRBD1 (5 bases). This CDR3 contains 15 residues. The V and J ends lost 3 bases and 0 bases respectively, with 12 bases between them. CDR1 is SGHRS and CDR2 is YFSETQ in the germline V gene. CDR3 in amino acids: CASSSGRSLNTEAFF. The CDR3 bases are TGCGCCAGCAGCTCGGGGCGGTCACTGAACACTGAAGCTTTCTTT.

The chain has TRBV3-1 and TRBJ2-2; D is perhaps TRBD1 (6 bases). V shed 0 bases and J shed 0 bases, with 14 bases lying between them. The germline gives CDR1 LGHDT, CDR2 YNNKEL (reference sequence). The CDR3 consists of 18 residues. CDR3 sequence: CASSQDYTGPTNTGELFF. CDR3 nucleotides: TGTGCCAGCAGCCAAGATTACACAGGGCCGACGAACACCGGGGAGCTGTTTTTT.

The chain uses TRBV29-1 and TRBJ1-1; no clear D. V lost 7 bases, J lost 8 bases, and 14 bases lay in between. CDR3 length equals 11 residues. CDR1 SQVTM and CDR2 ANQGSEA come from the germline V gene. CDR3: CSAKLAWEAFF. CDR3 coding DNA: TGCAGCGCGAAACTCGCCTGGGAAGCTTTCTTT.

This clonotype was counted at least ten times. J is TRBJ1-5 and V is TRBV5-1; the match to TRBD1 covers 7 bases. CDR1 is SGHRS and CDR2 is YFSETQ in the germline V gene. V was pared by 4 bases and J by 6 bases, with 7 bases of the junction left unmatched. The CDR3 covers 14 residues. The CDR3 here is CASSEQGLGQPQHF. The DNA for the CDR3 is TGCGCCAGCAGCGAACAGGGGTTGGGTCAGCCCCAGCATTTT.

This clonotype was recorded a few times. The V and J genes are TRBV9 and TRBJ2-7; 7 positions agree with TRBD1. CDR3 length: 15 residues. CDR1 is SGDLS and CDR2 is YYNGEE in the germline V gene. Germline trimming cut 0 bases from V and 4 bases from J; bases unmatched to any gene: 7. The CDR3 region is CASSVEAGGVYEQYF. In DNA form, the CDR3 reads TGTGCCAGCAGCGTAGAGGCAGGGGGAGTTTACGAGCAGTACTTC.

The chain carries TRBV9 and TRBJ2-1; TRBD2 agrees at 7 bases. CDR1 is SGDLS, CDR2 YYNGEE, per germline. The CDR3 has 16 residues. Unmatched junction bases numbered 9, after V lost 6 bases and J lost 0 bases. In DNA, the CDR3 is TGTGCCAGCATCTCCTCACTAGCGAGCTCCTACAATGAGCAGTTCTTC. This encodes CASISSLASSYNEQFF.

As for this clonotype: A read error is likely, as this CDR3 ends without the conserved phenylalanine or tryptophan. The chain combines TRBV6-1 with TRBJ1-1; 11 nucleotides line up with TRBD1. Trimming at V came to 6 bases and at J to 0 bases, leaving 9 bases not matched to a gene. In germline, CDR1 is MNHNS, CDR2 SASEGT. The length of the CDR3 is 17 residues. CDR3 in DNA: TGTGCCAGCAGATATAACCGGGACAGGGGGTTGAACACTGAAGCTTTCCTT. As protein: CASRYNRDRGLNTEAFL.

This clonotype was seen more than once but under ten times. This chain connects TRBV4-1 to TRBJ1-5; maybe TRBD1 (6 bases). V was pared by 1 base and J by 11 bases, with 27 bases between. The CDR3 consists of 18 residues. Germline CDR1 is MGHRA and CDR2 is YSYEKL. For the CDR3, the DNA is TGCGCCAGCAGCCAAGCGATAGTTGGGACACCCGATAATCTAGCCCAGCATTTT. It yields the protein CASSQAIVGTPDNLAQHF.

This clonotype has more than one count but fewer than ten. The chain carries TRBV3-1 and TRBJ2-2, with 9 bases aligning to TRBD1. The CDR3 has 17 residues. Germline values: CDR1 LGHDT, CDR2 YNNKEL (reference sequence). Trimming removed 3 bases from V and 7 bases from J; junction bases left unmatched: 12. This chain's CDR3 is CASSQNRQGGSGGELFF. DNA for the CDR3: TGTGCCAGCAGCCAGAATCGACAGGGGGGTTCAGGCGGGGAGCTGTTTTTT.

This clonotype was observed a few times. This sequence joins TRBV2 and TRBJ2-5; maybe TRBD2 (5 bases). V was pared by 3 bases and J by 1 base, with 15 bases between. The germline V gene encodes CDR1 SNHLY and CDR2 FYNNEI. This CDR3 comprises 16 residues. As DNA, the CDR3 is TGTGCCAGCAGTGAGCGTCGAGCGGCTCCCCAAGAGACCCAGTACTTC. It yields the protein CASSERRAAPQETQYF.

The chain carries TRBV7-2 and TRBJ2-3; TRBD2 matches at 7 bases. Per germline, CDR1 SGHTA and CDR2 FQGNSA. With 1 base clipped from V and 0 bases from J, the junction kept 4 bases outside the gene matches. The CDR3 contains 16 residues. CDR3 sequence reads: CASSLDASGSTDTQYF. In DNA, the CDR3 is TGTGCCAGCAGCTTAGATGCTAGCGGTAGCACAGATACGCAGTATTTT.

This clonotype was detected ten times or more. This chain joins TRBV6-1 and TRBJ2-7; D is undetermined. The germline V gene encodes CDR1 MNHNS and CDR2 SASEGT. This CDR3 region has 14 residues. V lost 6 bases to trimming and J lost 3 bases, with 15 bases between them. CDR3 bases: TGTGCCAGCAGGTCCCCGAATGACGGCTACGAGCAGTACTTC. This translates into CASRSPNDGYEQYF.

The CDR3 spells CASSERDSTYEQYV. CDR3 DNA sequence: TGTGCCAGCAGTGAAAGGGACAGTACCTACGAGCAGTACGTC. The V and J genes are TRBV6-1 and TRBJ2-7; 7 bases map to TRBD1. The CDR3 covers 14 residues. Trimming took 2 bases from V and 2 from J; bases not matched to a gene: 3. The germline V gene encodes CDR1 MNHNS and CDR2 SASEGT.

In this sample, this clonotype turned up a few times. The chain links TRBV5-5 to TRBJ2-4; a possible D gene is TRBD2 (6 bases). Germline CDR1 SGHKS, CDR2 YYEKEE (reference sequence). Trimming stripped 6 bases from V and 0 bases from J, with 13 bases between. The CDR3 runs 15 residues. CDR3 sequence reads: CASTPRAGAKNIQYF. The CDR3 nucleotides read TGTGCCAGCACTCCCCGAGCGGGAGCCAAAAACATTCAGTACTTC.

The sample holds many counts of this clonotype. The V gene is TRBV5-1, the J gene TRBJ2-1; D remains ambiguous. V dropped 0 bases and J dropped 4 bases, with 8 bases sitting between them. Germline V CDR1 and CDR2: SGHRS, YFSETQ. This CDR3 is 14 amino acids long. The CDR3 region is CASSLGSLYNEQFF. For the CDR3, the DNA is TGCGCCAGCAGCTTGGGGTCACTGTACAATGAGCAGTTCTTC.

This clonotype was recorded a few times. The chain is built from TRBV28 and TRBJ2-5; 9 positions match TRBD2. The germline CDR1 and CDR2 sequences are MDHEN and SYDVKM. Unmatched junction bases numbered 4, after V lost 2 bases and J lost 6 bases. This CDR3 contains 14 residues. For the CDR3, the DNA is TGTGCCAGCAGTTTAGCGGGAGGGCCCAAGACCCAGTACTTC. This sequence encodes CASSLAGGPKTQYF.

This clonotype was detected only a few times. DNA for the CDR3: TGTGCCAGCAGCCGACAGGGCGTATACTATGGCTACACCTTC. This gives the protein CASSRQGVYYGYTF. The chain has TRBV9 and TRBJ1-2, with 7 bases matching TRBD1. Trimming took 4 bases from V and 3 from J; bases not matched to a gene: 6. The germline V gene has CDR1 SGDLS and CDR2 YYNGEE. This CDR3 has 14 residues.

CDR3 DNA sequence: TGTGCCAGCAGTTCGTCGGGACGGCAAGAGACCCAGTACTTC. Translated, it gives CASSSSGRQETQYF. V is TRBV28 and J is TRBJ2-5; D is perhaps TRBD1 or TRBD2 (5 bases each). Looked up from germline, CDR1 is MDHEN and CDR2 is SYDVKM. The CDR3 is 14 residues long. Trimming stripped 4 bases from V and 2 bases from J, with 11 bases between.

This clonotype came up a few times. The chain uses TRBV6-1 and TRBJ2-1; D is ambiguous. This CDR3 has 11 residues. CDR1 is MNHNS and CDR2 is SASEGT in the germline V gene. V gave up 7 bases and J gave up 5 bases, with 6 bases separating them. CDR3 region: CASNHNNEQFF. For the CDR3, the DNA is TGTGCCAGCAACCATAACAATGAGCAGTTCTTC.

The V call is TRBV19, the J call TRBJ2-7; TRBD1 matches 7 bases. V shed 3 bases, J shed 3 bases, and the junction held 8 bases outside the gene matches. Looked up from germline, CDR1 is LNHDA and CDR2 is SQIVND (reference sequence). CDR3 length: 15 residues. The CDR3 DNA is TGTGCCAGTAGTATTGGACTGGGACAGATCTACGAGCAGTACTTC. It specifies CASSIGLGQIYEQYF. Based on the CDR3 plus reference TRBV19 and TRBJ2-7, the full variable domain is DGGITQSPKYLFRKEGQNVTLSCEQNLNHDAMYWYRQDPGQGLRLIYYSQIVNDFQKGDIAEGYSVSREKKESFPLTVTSAQKNPTAFYLCASSIGLGQIYEQYFGPGTRLTVT.